Listed below are T cell receptor beta chains from one sample, sequenced in a study of blood T cell repertoires in COVID-19. Generated by immunoSEQ multiplex PCR, the TCRdb table keeps only in-frame clones and is missing some. This table holds roughly 130,000 clones, about 80% found once. The sequenced sample was peripheral blood. The receptors originated from a woman aged 45-65 years with acute or convalescent COVID-19. Both conserved end residues are part of each CDR3. The D gene is left open where the match is weak. Not all rows give a size; the values are once, few, many and, for expanded clones, a class.

d_call: NA; j_call: TRBJ2-2; clone_size: NA; v_call: TRBV5-4; cdr3_aa: CASSLVQGNTGELFF; cdr3_nt: TGTGCCAGCAGCTTGGTTCAGGGGAACACCGGGGAGCTGTTTTTT
d_call: NA; j_call: TRBJ1-4; clone_size: NA; v_call: TRBV5-1; cdr3_aa: CASSPPSPRKLFF; cdr3_nt: TGCGCCAGCAGCCCCCCGTCGCCGAGAAAACTGTTTTTT
d_call: TRBD1; j_call: TRBJ2-7; clone_size: NA; v_call: TRBV6-5; cdr3_aa: CASTQTGGLREQYF; cdr3_nt: TGTGCCAGCACCCAGACAGGGGGTTTGCGGGAGCAGTACTTC
d_call: TRBD1; j_call: TRBJ1-2; clone_size: NA; v_call: TRBV5-8; cdr3_aa: CASSSDRVAGYTF; cdr3_nt: TGTGCCAGCAGCTCGGACAGGGTAGCTGGCTACACCTTC
d_call: NA; j_call: TRBJ2-1; clone_size: NA; v_call: TRBV5-4; cdr3_aa: CASSLSGEQFF; cdr3_nt: TGTGCCAGCAGCTTGTCGGGAGAGCAGTTCTTC
d_call: TRBD1; j_call: TRBJ2-7; clone_size: NA; v_call: TRBV28; cdr3_aa: CASTGTGPFEQYF; cdr3_nt: TGTGCCAGCACCGGGACAGGGCCCTTCGAGCAGTACTTC
d_call: NA; j_call: TRBJ2-1; clone_size: NA; v_call: TRBV24-1; cdr3_aa: CATSDLGRAFAFSYNEQFF; cdr3_nt: TGTGCCACCAGTGATTTGGGCAGGGCCTTTGCTTTCTCCTACAATGAGCAGTTCTTC
d_call: TRBD1; j_call: TRBJ2-1; clone_size: NA; v_call: TRBV4-1; cdr3_aa: CASSQDLTGGLTDEQFF; cdr3_nt: TGCGCCAGCAGCCAAGATTTAACAGGGGGCTTGACTGATGAGCAGTTCTTC
d_call: NA; j_call: TRBJ1-1; clone_size: once; v_call: TRBV5-6; cdr3_aa: CASSLESGLLLMMNTEAFF; cdr3_nt: TGTGCCAGCAGCTTGGAATCGGGACTGCTCTTGATGATGAACACTGAAGCTTTCTTT
d_call: TRBD1; j_call: TRBJ1-2; clone_size: NA; v_call: TRBV6-1; cdr3_aa: CASSEGGGTVYGYTF; cdr3_nt: TGTGCCAGCAGTGAAGGAGGTGGGACAGTCTATGGCTACACCTTC
d_call: NA; j_call: TRBJ1-6; clone_size: NA; v_call: TRBV11-2; cdr3_aa: CASSLGSGLLGTPLHF; cdr3_nt: TGTGCCAGCAGCTTAGGCTCGGGACTTTTAGGGACACCCCTCCACTTT
d_call: NA; j_call: TRBJ1-3; clone_size: NA; v_call: TRBV7-2; cdr3_aa: CASTPRGWGNTIYF; cdr3_nt: TGTGCCAGCACCCCCCGGGGATGGGGAAACACCATATATTTT
d_call: TRBD2; j_call: TRBJ2-1; clone_size: NA; v_call: TRBV11-3; cdr3_aa: CASSLSGASSYNEQFF; cdr3_nt: TGTGCCAGCAGCCTTAGCGGGGCGAGCTCCTACAATGAGCAGTTCTTC
d_call: NA; j_call: TRBJ2-1; clone_size: NA; v_call: TRBV3-1/TRBV3-2; cdr3_aa: CASSLRPRTAEQFF; cdr3_nt: TGTGCCAGCAGCCTACGTCCCCGGACAGCCGAGCAGTTCTTC
d_call: TRBD1; j_call: TRBJ1-5; clone_size: NA; v_call: TRBV2; cdr3_aa: CASSTGTANQPQHF; cdr3_nt: TGTGCCAGCAGTACTGGGACAGCAAATCAGCCCCAGCATTTT